This TCR beta chain was observed in a study of brain T cells in children with intractable seizures (dated by TCRdb to the early 2020s). Notes on the research overall: A NanoString immunology panel was first used to screen resected brain tissue from about 54 pediatric epilepsy surgery cases for immune gene transcripts. Eight of the 12 selected surgery cases also had pre-surgery blood sequenced, which left four cases with brain tissue only.

The immunoSEQ assay was applied to genomic DNA to generate the TCR beta chain sequences. The original methods were these. CDR3 sequences that did not begin with the conserved framework cysteine at position 104 were removed by hand. To get clonality, the normalized Shannon's Diversity Index was subtracted from one, giving values from 0 (maximal diversity) to 1 (oligoclonal). Chi-squared comparison-of-proportions tests assessed whether the same CDR3 differed in frequency between samples, such as brain versus blood. Public clonotypes were identified by searching immuneACCESS, and similarity to known antiviral clonotypes was assessed with the VDJdb browser. TCRdb retrieved this table from immuneACCESS and kept in-frame rearrangements only. Not all clones are present; in checked studies, unresolved V genes account for under half, and no reason is known for the remainder. V, J and clone size were drawn from that table, and D and trimming were deduced from the DNA. Within this sample are about 76,000 clones, with roughly 91% of them counted one time only. The biggest ten clones account for 1.5% of the sample.

General study outcomes and caveats: The patients' HCMV serostatus was not known, and viral specificity was inferred solely from CDR3 sequence similarity. Sequencing depth differed between pre- and post-surgery blood, so clones missing from the pre-surgery sample may reflect undersampling.

Reading the label with the study, this specimen's time point is: resected brain tissue, or blood drawn just prior to surgery. The surgery cases with the highest brain T cell transcript signatures were chosen for TCR beta chain sequencing of brain tissue, and also of blood when blood was available. Before surgery, patients had received at least one anti-epileptic drug. The TCR-sequenced patients were children whose drug-resistant epilepsy was caused by tuberous sclerosis complex, focal cortical dysplasia, Rasmussen encephalitis or hemimegalencephaly. Bulk genomic DNA was extracted from unsorted brain tissue and whole blood with the Monarch genomic DNA purification kit. Deletion took 4 bases off V and 3 bases off J, with a span of 7 bases between the germline ends. The CDR3 spans 12 residues, from the cysteine through the phenylalanine. Only the CDR3 region is kept as DNA, spanning 36 bases read in frame from base 1. CDR1 and CDR2 (SGHDT, YYEEEE) derive from the germline V gene.

As to this clone: What antigen it recognizes has not been identified. No per-base quality is available; no much larger clone lies one base away.

The sequence links TRBV5-6 to TRBJ1-2; the D gene is not confidently resolved. The input for sequencing was peripheral blood, taken at surgery. This TCR came from a boy in the first two years of life with tuberous sclerosis and intractable seizures. The encoded CDR3 is CASSPGDYGYTF. The base sequence is TGTGCCAGCAGCCCGGGAGACTATGGCTACACCTTC.